Following are 2 T cell receptor beta chains from one sample sequenced in a study of cytomegalovirus exposure and HLA in healthy donors. PCR used 60 Vbeta primers and 13 Jbeta primers. Sequenced by immunoSEQ multiplex PCR; TCRdb stores in-frame clones only, minus some. The sample comprises around 140,000 clones, around 87% of which are singletons, and 5.2% rests with the top ten. Specimen: PBMCs. All receptors derive from a woman aged 25 to 39 in good health and CMV-seronegative.

The V gene is TRBV27, the J gene TRBJ2-2, with 13 bases lining up with TRBD2. The CDR3 has 15 amino acids. Germline CDR1 is MNHEY and CDR2 is SMNVEV (reference sequence). V lost 5 bases, J lost 6 bases, and 3 bases stayed unmatched. CDR3 in DNA: TGTGCCAGCAGTCGGACTAGCGGGAGCCCCGGGGAGCTGTTTTTT. It codes for CASSRTSGSPGELFF.

The chain combines TRBV5-5 with TRBJ2-7; TRBD2 might be the D (7 bases). CDR3 length equals 16 residues. Looked up from germline, CDR1 is SGHKS and CDR2 is YYEKEE (reference sequence). Trimming took off 6 bases at V and 2 bases at J, with 21 bases between the two ends. CDR3 nucleotides: TGTGCCAGCATTCTAGGAGGGGGGGCGAGGACCTACGAGCAGTACTTC. Residues: CASILGGGARTYEQYF.